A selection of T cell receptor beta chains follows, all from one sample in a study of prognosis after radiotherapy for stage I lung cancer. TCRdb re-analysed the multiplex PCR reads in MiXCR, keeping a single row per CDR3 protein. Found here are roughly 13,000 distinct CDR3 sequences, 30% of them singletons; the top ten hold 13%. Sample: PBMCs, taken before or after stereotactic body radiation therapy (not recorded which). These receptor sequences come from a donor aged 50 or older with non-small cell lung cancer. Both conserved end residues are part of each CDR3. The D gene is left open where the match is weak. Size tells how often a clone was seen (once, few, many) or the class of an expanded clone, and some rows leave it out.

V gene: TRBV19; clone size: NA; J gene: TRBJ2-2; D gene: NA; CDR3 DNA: TGTGCCAGTAGCTGTCACTCCACCGGGGAGCTGTTTTTT; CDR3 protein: CASSCHSTGELFF
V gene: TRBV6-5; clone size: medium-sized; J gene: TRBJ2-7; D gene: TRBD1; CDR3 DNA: TGTGCCAGCAGCTACACTGGACAGGCATCCTACGAGCAGTACTTC; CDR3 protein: CASSYTGQASYEQYF
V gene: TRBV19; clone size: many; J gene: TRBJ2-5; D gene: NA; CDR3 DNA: TGTGCCAGTAGAGATAGGGGCGGTGAGGAGACCCAGTACTTC; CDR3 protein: CASRDRGGEETQYF
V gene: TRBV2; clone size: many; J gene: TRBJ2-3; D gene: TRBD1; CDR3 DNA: TGTGCCAGCACTAAGGACAGGGCCTCTAGCACAGATACGCAGTATTTT; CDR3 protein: CASTKDRASSTDTQYF
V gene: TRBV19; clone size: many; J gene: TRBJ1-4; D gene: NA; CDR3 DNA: TGTGCCAGTATGGAGGGGAACGAAAAACTGTTTTTT; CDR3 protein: CASMEGNEKLFF
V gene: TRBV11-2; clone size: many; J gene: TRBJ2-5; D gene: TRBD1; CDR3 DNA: TGTGCCAGCAGCGTCCCCGGGACAGAAGAGACCCAGTACTTC; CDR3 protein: CASSVPGTEETQYF
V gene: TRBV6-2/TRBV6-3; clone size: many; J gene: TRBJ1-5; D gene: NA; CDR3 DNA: TGTGCCAGCAGTTCCACCCAAGGTCAGCCCCAGCATTTT; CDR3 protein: CASSSTQGQPQHF
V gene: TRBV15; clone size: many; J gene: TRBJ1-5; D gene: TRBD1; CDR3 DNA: TGTGCCACCAGCAGAAGACAGGGAGACAATCAGCCCCAGCATTTT; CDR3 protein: CATSRRQGDNQPQHF
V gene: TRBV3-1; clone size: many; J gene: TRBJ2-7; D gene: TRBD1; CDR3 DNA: TGTGCCAGCACCCTACAGGGGGTCCACTACGAGCAGTACTTC; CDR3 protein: CASTLQGVHYEQYF
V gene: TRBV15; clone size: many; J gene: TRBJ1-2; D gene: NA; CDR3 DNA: TGTGCCACCAGCAGAGATAGGACCCCCAACTATGGCTACACCTTC; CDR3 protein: CATSRDRTPNYGYTF
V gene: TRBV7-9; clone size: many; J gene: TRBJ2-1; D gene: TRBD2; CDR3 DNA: TGTGCCAGCAGCAAGACTAGCGGGGGGCCGGCCAATGAGCAGTTCTTC; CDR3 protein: CASSKTSGGPANEQFF
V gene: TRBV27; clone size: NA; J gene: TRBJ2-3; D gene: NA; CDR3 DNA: TGTGCCACTTATTCCTCTGGGACGGATAAGCAGTATTTT; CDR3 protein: CATYSSGTDKQYF
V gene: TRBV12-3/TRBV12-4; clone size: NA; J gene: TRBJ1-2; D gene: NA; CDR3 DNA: TGTGCCAGCAGTCCGTCTGGGGACTATGGCTACACCTTC; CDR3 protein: CASSPSGDYGYTF
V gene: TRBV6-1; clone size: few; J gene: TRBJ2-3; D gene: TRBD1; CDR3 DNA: TGTGCCAGCAGTCCGACAGGGTCCCCACAGCATGCGCAGTATTTC; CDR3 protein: CASSPTGSPQHAQYF